This T cell receptor (beta chain) comes out of a study of blood T cells in healthy people across ages. A second PCR of about 7 to 12 cycles used a sample-barcoded 5' primer and a J-beta primer mix. With 12 random nucleotides, a template-switch adaptor tagged each individual cDNA molecule. Each CDR3 protein is one row after TCRdb ran MiXCR on the 5' RACE reads. This table has more than 900,000 distinct CDR3 sequences, around 29% appearing once. Trimming left V 1 base short and J 8 bases short, with 13 bases between. CDR3 size: 14 residues. Germline-derived CDR1 and CDR2 are SGHRS and YFSETQ. These same data were also listed under a study on T cells of mothers and their children. From that study: Every mother produced more than 9.5 million TCR beta CDR3 reads, whereas every child provided around 3 million.

This sequence originates from a middle-aged woman in good health. The sample was blood. The chain recombines TRBV5-1 with TRBJ2-1; tentatively, D is TRBD1 (5 bases). The CDR3 DNA reads TGCGCCAGCAGCTTGCGTACCCTAGGGGATGAGCAGTTCTTC. Residues: CASSLRTLGDEQFF.